These T cell receptor beta chains were read from a single sample in a study of blood T cell repertoires in COVID-19. Sequencing was performed with immunoSEQ multiplex PCR; in TCRdb, only in-frame clones are kept and a portion is missing. This table holds under 450,000 clones, about 88% found once. The sample was peripheral blood. These receptors were taken from a woman between 35 and 50 years old with COVID-19, enrolled during active disease. The CDR3 runs from the conserved cysteine through the conserved F or W. D genes are given only for firm matches. Rows give clone size only sometimes, using once, few, many, or a class for an expanded clone.

d_call,clone_size,v_call,j_call,cdr3_aa
.,.,TRBV3-1/TRBV3-2,TRBJ2-5,CASSVAYLGETQYF
.,.,TRBV7-9,TRBJ1-1,CASSYQITGTEAFF
TRBD1,.,TRBV28,TRBJ1-6,CASSLVDRAEGDSPLHF
.,few,TRBV2,TRBJ1-1,CASSADSQMHTEAFF
TRBD1,once,TRBV28,TRBJ1-6,CASRLTGGGSPLHF
.,once,TRBV25-1,TRBJ2-7,CASSEFWEAEQYF
TRBD1,.,TRBV19,TRBJ1-2,CASSIAGTGGNGYTF
.,.,TRBV29-1,TRBJ1-5,CSVRGGSNQPQHF
.,.,TRBV7-9,TRBJ1-4,CASSSWMREGEKLFF
TRBD2,.,TRBV5-1,TRBJ2-7,CASTLEGTISSYEQYF
.,.,TRBV7-2,TRBJ1-5,CASSLGVGDNQPQHF
.,.,TRBV5-4,TRBJ1-2,CASSLRSRTHLYGYTF
.,.,TRBV18,TRBJ1-1,CASSPTGTSNTEAFF
TRBD2,.,TRBV3-1/TRBV3-2,TRBJ2-3,CASSQVRLAGGGTDTQYF
TRBD1,.,TRBV27,TRBJ1-5,CASSGQGGNQPQHF
.,.,TRBV24-1,TRBJ2-2,CATSDVPAEGSGELFF
.,.,TRBV18,TRBJ1-2,CASSRGQGYGYTF
TRBD2,.,TRBV4-3,TRBJ2-2,CASSQVAGRNTGELFF
TRBD2,.,TRBV7-9,TRBJ2-7,CASSISGSEQYF
TRBD2,.,TRBV2,TRBJ2-7,CATRELAGDEQYF
TRBD1,.,TRBV5-4,TRBJ2-1,CASSLGTGSLNEQFF
.,.,TRBV28,TRBJ2-7,CASQAQRRAYEQYF
.,.,TRBV5-4,TRBJ1-2,CASSLPGEYGYTF
TRBD1,.,TRBV2,TRBJ1-5,CASRPTGGGNQPQHF
.,.,TRBV9,TRBJ1-6,CASSPLGDQGHSPLHF
.,.,TRBV28,TRBJ1-2,CASSSNNYGYTF
.,few,TRBV19,TRBJ1-1,CASMSTGGSEAFF
.,once,TRBV5-1,TRBJ1-6,CASSTDSGAYNSPLHF
TRBD1,once,TRBV2,TRBJ1-1,CASSQGQGGTEAFF
.,.,TRBV24-1,TRBJ1-1,CATTPGSVGGAFF
TRBD2,.,TRBV11-2,TRBJ2-5,CASSLVTSGETQYF
.,.,TRBV7-9,TRBJ2-7,CASSLRDSYEQYF
.,.,TRBV18,TRBJ1-2,CASSPSQGIEGYTF
.,.,TRBV12-5,TRBJ1-1,CASGFSPPGNTEAFF
TRBD1,.,TRBV25-1,TRBJ1-1,CASSAGGASEAFF
TRBD1,few,TRBV7-2,TRBJ2-7,CASSFSLGQRYEQYF
TRBD1,.,TRBV5-1,TRBJ1-5,CASSVMGQGSNQPQHF
.,.,TRBV28,TRBJ2-5,CATRFGGRETQYF
TRBD1,.,TRBV27,TRBJ1-6,CASSYKIPTGQVNSPLHF
.,once,TRBV27,TRBJ1-1,CASSLRPGSRPNTEAFF
.,.,TRBV30,TRBJ1-6,CAWSADSRNSPLHF
.,.,TRBV19,TRBJ2-7,CASSPHDGPSIEQYF
TRBD1,once,TRBV6-5,TRBJ1-1,CASSFETGQGTEAFF
.,.,TRBV5-1,TRBJ1-3,CASSSSVRGTRNTIYF